This entry features one TCR beta chain sequence. This entry is derived from a study of blood T cell repertoires in COVID-19. As for the study in general: Spain, Italy and the United States supplied samples that represented acute and convalescent COVID-19. PBMCs, B-cell-depleted T cells, or T cells provided the cDNA or gDNA that made up the material.

The germline V gene has CDR1 SNHLY and CDR2 FYNNEI. V lost 6 bases and J lost 7, with 12 bases in between. This CDR3 spans 13 amino acids. Data came from immunoSEQ multiplex PCR; TCRdb stores just in-frame clones and leaves some out. The sample comprises about 16,000 clones, 80% to 90% of which are singletons, and 10% rests with the top ten. The sequencing sample was made of peripheral blood. This chain connects TRBV2 to TRBJ2-2, with D possibly being TRBD2 (5 bases). This clonotype was obtained from a man older than 75 with acute or convalescent COVID-19. The CDR3 protein is CASRSEGFGELFF. CDR3 DNA sequence: TGTGCCAGCAGAAGTGAGGGCTTCGGGGAGCTGTTTTTT.